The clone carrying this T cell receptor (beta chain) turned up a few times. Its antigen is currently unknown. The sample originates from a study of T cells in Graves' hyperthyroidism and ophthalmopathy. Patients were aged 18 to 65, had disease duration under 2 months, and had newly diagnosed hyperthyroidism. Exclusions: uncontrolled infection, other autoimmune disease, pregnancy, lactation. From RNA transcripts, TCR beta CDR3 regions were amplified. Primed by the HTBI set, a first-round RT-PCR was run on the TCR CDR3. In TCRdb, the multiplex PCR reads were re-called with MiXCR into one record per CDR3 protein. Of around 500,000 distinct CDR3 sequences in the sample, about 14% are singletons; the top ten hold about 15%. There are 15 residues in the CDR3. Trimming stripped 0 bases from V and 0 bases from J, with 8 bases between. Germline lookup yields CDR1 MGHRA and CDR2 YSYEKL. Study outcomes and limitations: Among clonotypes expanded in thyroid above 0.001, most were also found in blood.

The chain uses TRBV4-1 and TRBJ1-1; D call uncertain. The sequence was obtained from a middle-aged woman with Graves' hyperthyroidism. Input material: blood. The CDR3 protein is CASSQEWALNTEAFF. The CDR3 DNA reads TGCGCCAGCAGCCAAGAATGGGCTTTGAACACTGAAGCTTTCTTT.